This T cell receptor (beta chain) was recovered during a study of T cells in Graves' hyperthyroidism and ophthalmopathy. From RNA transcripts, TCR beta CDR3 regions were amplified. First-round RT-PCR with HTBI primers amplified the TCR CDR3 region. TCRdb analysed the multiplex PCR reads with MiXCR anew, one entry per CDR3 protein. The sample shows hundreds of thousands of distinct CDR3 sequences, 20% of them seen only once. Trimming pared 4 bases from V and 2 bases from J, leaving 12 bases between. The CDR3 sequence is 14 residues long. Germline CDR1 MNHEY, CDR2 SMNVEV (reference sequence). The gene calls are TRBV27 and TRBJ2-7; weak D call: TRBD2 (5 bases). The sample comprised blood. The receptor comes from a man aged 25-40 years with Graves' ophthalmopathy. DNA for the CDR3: TGTGCCAGCAGTTCTACAGCGGTAGCCTACGAGCAGTACTTC. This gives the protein CASSSTAVAYEQYF.